Below, 26 T cell receptor beta chains from the same sample are listed, as sequenced in a study of persistence of HIV-infected CD4 T cells. Nonspecific anti-CD3/anti-CD28 bead stimulation represents the broad CD4+ T cell repertoire. Sorting selected CD4+ T cells upregulating both CD40 ligand and CD69. These receptors' antigens are unknown. This was the immunoSEQ version 4 assay in survey mode. Sequencing was performed with immunoSEQ multiplex PCR; in TCRdb, only in-frame clones are kept and a portion is missing. This repertoire shows around 39,000 clones, 89% found once; its top ten account for just over 1%. The sequencing here drew on CD4+ T cells sorted from PBMCs after approximately 19-hour stimulation, taken from a patient who received antiretroviral therapy. These receptors were collected from an adult man with HIV who was CMV-seropositive.

The chain links TRBV6-5 to TRBJ1-6; D gene ambiguous. The CDR3 extends over 13 amino acids. CDR1 is MNHEY and CDR2 is SVGAGI in the germline V gene. Trimming took off 6 bases at V and 8 bases at J, with 11 bases between the two ends. The CDR3 bases are TGTGCCAGCAGCTCTACGTGGGATTCACCCCTCCACTTT. It encodes CASSSTWDSPLHF.

The J gene is TRBJ1-1, the V gene TRBV28; 7 nucleotides line up with TRBD1. The CDR3 totals 16 residues. Germline-derived CDR1 and CDR2 are MDHEN and SYDVKM. Trimming at V came to 5 bases and at J to 1 base, leaving 10 bases not matched to a gene. In DNA, the CDR3 is TGTGCCAGCAGTCCCTCTCCGGGACAGAAGAACACTGAAGCTTTCTTT. Translating gives CASSPSPGQKNTEAFF.

The J gene is TRBJ1-4, the V gene TRBV30, with TRBD1 identical over 8 bases. The CDR3 is made up of 18 amino acids. Germline V gene sequence: CDR1 GTSNPN, CDR2 SVGIG (reference sequence). The V gene end was trimmed by 3 bases and the J gene end by 0 bases; junction bases not matched to a gene: 12. CDR3 residues: CAWRPGQGSFSTNEKLFF. The CDR3 DNA reads TGTGCCTGGAGGCCAGGACAGGGATCATTTTCAACTAATGAAAAACTGTTTTTT.

The rearrangement uses TRBV19 and TRBJ1-5; D might be TRBD1 (5 bases). V lost 9 bases, J lost 3 bases, and 9 bases lay in between. This CDR3 region has 12 residues. Germline CDR1 is LNHDA and CDR2 is SQIVND (reference sequence). The CDR3 sequence: CASRQYNQPQHF. CDR3 nucleotide sequence: TGTGCCAGCCGACAGTACAATCAGCCCCAGCATTTT.

The chain links TRBV9 to TRBJ2-2; 8 bases are shared with TRBD1. Germline loops: CDR1 SGDLS, CDR2 YYNGEE. V lost 0 bases, J lost 5 bases, and 9 bases stayed unmatched. CDR3 length: 17 amino acids. The CDR3, as DNA: TGTGCCAGCAGCGTAGCCGCAGACAGGGGTGGTACCGGGGAGCTGTTTTTT. It is translated as CASSVAADRGGTGELFF.

The chain carries TRBV4-1 and TRBJ2-7; TRBD1 agrees at 9 bases. Germline CDR1 is MGHRA and CDR2 is YSYEKL. The CDR3 spans 17 residues. J gave up 4 bases and V 1 base, and 11 bases lay outside the gene matches. CDR3 amino acids: CASSQVVADRGMYEQYF. In DNA form, the CDR3 reads TGCGCCAGCAGCCAAGTAGTAGCGGACAGGGGAATGTACGAGCAGTACTTC.

The chain employs TRBV7-8 and TRBJ2-7; 14 bases are a match to TRBD2. The CDR3 sequence is 17 residues long. Germline V gene sequence: CDR1 SGHVS, CDR2 FQNEAQ. With V trimmed by 5 bases and J by 0 bases, 6 bases remained unmatched. CDR3 residues: CASSPGLAGASSYEQYF. CDR3 sequence (DNA): TGTGCCAGCAGCCCGGGACTAGCGGGGGCCAGCTCCTACGAGCAGTACTTC.

The chain is built from TRBV18 and TRBJ1-6, with a weak D call TRBD1 (5 bases). Germline V gives CDR1 KGHSH, CDR2 LQKENI. This CDR3 spans 14 amino acids. Trimming cost V 2 bases and J 9 bases, with 11 bases left between them. DNA for the CDR3: TGTGCCAGCTCACCAGGCAGGGTGGCTTCACCCCTCCACTTT. As protein: CASSPGRVASPLHF.

J is TRBJ2-1 and V is TRBV18; D is perhaps TRBD1 (5 bases). This CDR3 has 13 residues. Per germline, CDR1 KGHSH and CDR2 LQKENI. V lost 6 bases and J 6 bases, leaving 12 bases between the germline ends. In DNA form, the CDR3 reads TGTGCCAGCTCGCAGCAGGGAACCAATGAGCAGTTCTTC. It translates to CASSQQGTNEQFF. The full variable domain, with the rest looked up from reference TRBV18 and TRBJ2-1, is NAGVMQNPRHLVRRRGQEARLRCSPMKGHSHVYWYRQLPEEGLKFMVYLQKENIIDESGMPKERFSAEFPKEGPSILRIQQVVRGDSAAYFCASSQQGTNEQFFGPGTRLTVL.

This chain connects TRBV6-6 to TRBJ2-2; TRBD2 might be the D (5 bases). Germline lookup yields CDR1 MNHNY and CDR2 SVGAGI (reference sequence). The CDR3 has 16 residues. Trimming took 0 bases from V and 0 from J, leaving 8 bases between them. CDR3 sequence (DNA): TGTGCCAGCAGTTACTCGGTGGGAGCGAACACCGGGGAGCTGTTTTTT. As protein: CASSYSVGANTGELFF.

The CDR3 protein is CASSLLPEGETQYF. The CDR3 nucleotides read TGTGCCAGCAGCCTCCTTCCGGAGGGAGAGACCCAGTACTTC. The rearrangement links TRBV9 to TRBJ2-5; the D gene is possibly TRBD2 (6 bases). The CDR3 extends over 14 amino acids. V was trimmed by 4 bases and J by 4 bases, leaving 14 bases between them. Germline V lookup: CDR1 SGDLS, CDR2 YYNGEE.

The chain couples TRBV18 to TRBJ1-1, with D unclear. This CDR3 is built from 15 residues. V lost 2 bases to trimming and J lost 1 base, with 11 bases between them. Germline V gives CDR1 KGHSH, CDR2 LQKENI. This CDR3 reads CASSPGTGRNTEAFF. The CDR3 bases are TGTGCCAGCTCACCAGGAACCGGGAGGAACACTGAAGCTTTCTTT.

The chain joins TRBV6-5 to TRBJ2-6; D gene unclear. V was clipped by 8 bases and J by 2 bases, with 7 bases between them. From germline, CDR1 is MNHEY and CDR2 SVGAGI. This CDR3 is 13 amino acids long. DNA for the CDR3: TGTGCCAGCGAAAGAGCTGGGGCCAACGTCCTGACTTTC. The encoded protein is CASERAGANVLTF.

The gene calls are TRBV6-6 and TRBJ2-1; D might be TRBD1 or TRBD2, each matching 5 bases. Germline lookup yields CDR1 MNHNY and CDR2 SVGAGI (reference sequence). V lost 2 bases and J lost 8, with 16 bases in between. The CDR3 length is 15 residues. CDR3 in amino acids: CASSYRTTRGDEQFF. Written as DNA, the CDR3 is TGTGCCAGCAGTTACAGAACAACGAGGGGCGATGAGCAGTTCTTC.

The rearrangement joins TRBV28 to TRBJ1-2; D is unclear. Germline assignment: CDR1 MDHEN and CDR2 SYDVKM. CDR3 length equals 14 residues. The V and J ends lost 1 base and 5 bases respectively, with 11 bases between them. The CDR3 sequence is CASSLLVSVYGYTF. DNA of the CDR3: TGTGCCAGCAGTTTATTAGTGAGCGTATATGGCTACACCTTC.

The rearrangement uses TRBV24-1 and TRBJ1-5; TRBD1 is a possible D gene (5 bases). V gave up 5 bases and J gave up 0 bases, with 7 bases separating them. The CDR3 is made up of 14 amino acids. Looked up from germline, CDR1 is KGHDR and CDR2 is SFDVKD. The CDR3 DNA is TGTGCCACCAGTGGCGGGACTAGCAATCAGCCCCAGCATTTT. Translated: CATSGGTSNQPQHF.

This clone was counted between two and nine times. This chain joins TRBV23-1 and TRBJ1-1, with unresolved D. TRBV23-1 is recorded as an ORF, its role being uncertain. This CDR3 has 13 amino acids. V was cut by 8 bases and J by 1 base, with 11 bases left in between. The CDR3 reads CASVSMENTEAFF. CDR3 nucleotide sequence: TGCGCCAGCGTCTCAATGGAGAACACTGAAGCTTTCTTT.

The gene calls are TRBV25-1 and TRBJ1-2, with a tentative D call TRBD1 (5 bases). The CDR3 totals 13 residues. Germline V CDR1 and CDR2: MGHDK, SYGVNS. V dropped 10 bases and J dropped 6 bases, with 18 bases sitting between them. CDR3 loop: CATSKREGDGYTF. CDR3 sequence (DNA): TGTGCCACTTCCAAAAGGGAAGGGGATGGCTACACCTTC.

The gene calls are TRBV5-4 and TRBJ2-1, with 9 bases fitting TRBD1. CDR3 length equals 15 residues. V was clipped by 7 bases and J by 8 bases; unmatched bases: 13. Germline V gene data show CDR1 as SGHNT and CDR2 as YYREEE (reference sequence). The CDR3 region has the DNA TGTGCCAGCGGGATACAGGGGGCGCCGGGCTATGAGCAGTTCTTC. Translation: CASGIQGAPGYEQFF.

The J gene is TRBJ1-1, the V gene TRBV10-3; D may be TRBD1 (6 bases). The V end lost 6 bases, the J end lost 1 base, and 12 bases lay between the germline ends. This CDR3 contains 14 residues. CDR1 ENHRY and CDR2 SYGVKD come from the germline V gene. DNA of the CDR3: TGTGCCATCAGCGTGACAGGACCGAACACTGAAGCTTTCTTT. Translation gives CAISVTGPNTEAFF.

The rearrangement uses TRBV7-8 and TRBJ2-3, with D unresolved. V shed 5 bases and J shed 12 bases, with 15 bases lying between them. Germline assignment: CDR1 SGHVS and CDR2 FQNEAQ. There are 12 residues in the CDR3. The CDR3 DNA reads as TGTGCCAGCAGCCTCGCACGGGCCAGTCAGTATTTT. The encoded protein is CASSLARASQYF.

The V gene is TRBV11-3, the J gene TRBJ2-2; D is uncertain. This CDR3 has 12 residues. V was pared by 6 bases and J by 4 bases, with 6 bases between. The germline CDR1 and CDR2 sequences are SGHNT and YENEEA. This chain's CDR3 is CASSSGTGELFF. The CDR3 nucleotides read TGTGCCAGCAGTTCTGGCACCGGGGAGCTGTTTTTT.

The chain carries TRBV6-1 and TRBJ1-1, with unresolved D. The V and J ends lost 1 base and 1 base respectively, with 4 bases between them. The CDR3 is 13 amino acids. CDR1 is MNHNS and CDR2 is SASEGT in the germline V gene. In nucleotides, the CDR3 is TGTGCCAGCAGTGAAGTGGAGAACACTGAAGCTTTCTTT. Encoded protein: CASSEVENTEAFF.

V gene TRBV19 combines with J gene TRBJ1-3, with D hard to call. Trimming removed 3 bases from V and 0 bases from J, with 12 bases in between. Germline values: CDR1 LNHDA, CDR2 SQIVND (reference sequence). CDR3 length equals 16 residues. The CDR3 sequence: CASSIRLVSSGNTIYF. In DNA form, the CDR3 reads TGTGCCAGTAGTATTAGGCTCGTCAGCTCTGGAAACACCATATATTTT.

The CDR3 nucleotides are TGTGCCAGCAGCGACAGAGTAGTCACAGATACGCAGTATTTT. It translates to CASSDRVVTDTQYF. The chain combines TRBV21-1 with TRBJ2-3; TRBD1, the table's D call, lacks a check against the DNA. TRBV21-1 counts as a pseudogene. There are 14 residues in the CDR3.

J is TRBJ1-2 and V is TRBV18; D is unresolved. The CDR3 sequence is 15 residues long. CDR1 and CDR2 (germline): KGHSH, LQKENI. V gave up 2 bases and J gave up 4 bases, with 14 bases separating them. The CDR3 is CASSPTETRSYGYTF. DNA of the CDR3: TGTGCCAGCTCACCAACGGAAACTCGGAGCTATGGCTACACCTTC.